This T cell receptor beta chain was identified during a study of monozygotic twins with inflammatory bowel disease. TCRdb re-analyzed the 5' RACE reads; it lists each CDR3 protein once, without DNA. Its table lists about 200,000 distinct CDR3 sequences. Germline V lookup: CDR1 DFQATT, CDR2 SNEGSKA (reference sequence). This CDR3 region has 11 residues. The sample consisted of blood. The clonotype originates from a human donor with ulcerative colitis or Crohn's disease, or a healthy co-twin of an affected twin (not recorded which). The rearrangement uses TRBV20-1 and TRBJ2-5. CDR3 residues: CSASLDETQYF.